Sequencing of this T cell receptor (beta chain) was carried out in a study of shared clonotypes between healthy human individuals. Findings and caveats of the study: Non-shared clonotypes showed lower generation probabilities than clonotypes common to all four donors. On the whole, naive subsets had larger estimated richness than memory subsets had.

Original methodology: Quality scores were absent from the junction-only immunoSEQ sequences, so filtering differed. TCRdb's copy holds only in-frame clones and misses some; the assay was immunoSEQ multiplex PCR. The D gene and trimming were derived from the DNA, and the V and J assignments and clone size from that table. Here the sample spans millions of clones, 95% being singletons. Note on this clone: Its matching antigen is unknown.

Germline CDR1 is MGHRA and CDR2 is YSYEKL. V shed 6 bases and J shed 5 bases, with 16 bases lying between them. CDR3 length equals 14 residues. The receptor was isolated from a man between 18 and 29 years old in good health. Specimen: naive CD4+ T cells sorted from blood. The subset was: CD45RA+ positively selected. The V gene is TRBV4-1, the J gene TRBJ2-5; D perhaps matches TRBD2 (6 bases). The CDR3 spells CASRTGEAGETQYF. DNA for the CDR3: TGCGCCAGCAGAACCGGAGAGGCGGGGGAGACCCAGTACTTC.